The next 12 T cell receptor beta chains were all read from a single sample in a study of cytomegalovirus exposure and HLA in healthy donors. It was with 60 Vbeta and 13 Jbeta primers that the PCR ran. Clones were read by immunoSEQ multiplex PCR, and TCRdb kept only the in-frame ones, dropping some. The sample includes under 150,000 clones, roughly four fifths of them seen just once. What was sequenced was PBMCs. The receptors originated from a man aged 40-49 years in good health and CMV-seropositive.

To note about this clone: The junction departs from germline at one end; a sequencing error may be responsible. The genes are TRBV29-1 and TRBJ2-7; D may be TRBD1 (5 bases). The CDR3 is 15 residues long. Germline values: CDR1 SQVTM, CDR2 ANQGSEA. This chain's CDR3 is CSVEDGAGLSYGQYF. The DNA of the CDR3 is TGCAGCGTTGAAGATGGGGCAGGGCTCTCCTACGGGCAGTACTTC.

The chain employs TRBV5-6 and TRBJ1-2; D gene ambiguous. The V end lost 4 bases, the J end lost 4 bases, and 11 bases lay between the germline ends. Germline CDR1 is SGHDT and CDR2 is YYEEEE. The CDR3 is made up of 13 amino acids. DNA of the CDR3: TGTGCCAGCAGCCCAAGACTCTTCTATGGCTACACCTTC. Protein sequence: CASSPRLFYGYTF.

Concerning this clone itself: The same CDR3 can be traced to other DNA sequences in this sample. V usage is TRBV9 and J usage is TRBJ1-1, with TRBD1 as a possible D gene (6 bases). The V end was cut by 2 bases, the J end by 4 bases, with 9 bases between. CDR1 is SGDLS and CDR2 is YYNGEE in the germline V gene. The CDR3 loop spans 13 amino acids. This CDR3 is CASSVTGSTEAFF. The CDR3 DNA reads TGTGCCAGCAGCGTGACAGGCAGCACTGAAGCTTTCTTT.

The chain has TRBV27 and TRBJ2-7; 7 bases are a match to TRBD1. There are 13 residues in the CDR3. Germline lookup yields CDR1 MNHEY and CDR2 SMNVEV (reference sequence). V lost 4 bases to trimming and J lost 3 bases; unmatched junction nucleotides: 3. The CDR3 bases are TGTGCCAGCAGTTCAGGGACAGTCTACGAGCAGTACTTC. Its translation: CASSSGTVYEQYF.

The J gene is TRBJ1-4, the V gene TRBV5-1; no definite D call. Trimming shortened V by 3 bases and J by 3 bases, and 12 bases separated the two germline ends. This CDR3 has 15 amino acids. Germline assignment: CDR1 SGHRS and CDR2 YFSETQ. Here the CDR3 DNA reads TGCGCCAGCAGCTGGGGAGCGGAGTCTAATGAAAAACTGTTTTTT. Its protein is CASSWGAESNEKLFF.

The chain joins TRBV5-1 to TRBJ2-7; D not resolved. V was cut by 3 bases and J by 3 bases, with 4 bases left in between. The CDR3 is 11 amino acids. Germline-derived CDR1 and CDR2 are SGHRS and YFSETQ. The CDR3 here is CASSSSYEQYF. The CDR3 DNA reads as TGCGCCAGCAGCTCTAGCTACGAGCAGTACTTC.

This clone was recorded only once. The chain uses TRBV27 and TRBJ2-7, with 11 bases identical to TRBD2. Germline V gene data show CDR1 as MNHEY and CDR2 as SMNVEV (reference sequence). The CDR3 consists of 13 residues. Trimming took 5 bases from V and 7 from J; bases not matched to a gene: 4. The CDR3 DNA reads as TGTGCCAGCAGTCCGAGGACTAGCGGGGAGCAGTACTTC. This translates into CASSPRTSGEQYF.

This clone was found a few times. The J gene is TRBJ1-1, the V gene TRBV7-9; no definite D call. Looked up from germline, CDR1 is SEHNR and CDR2 is FQNEAQ (reference sequence). The germline V and J ends were trimmed by 5 bases and 8 bases, with 9 bases remaining between them. CDR3 size: 11 residues. DNA for the CDR3: TGTGCCAGCAGCCCCCGGGAAGAAGCTTTCTTT. Translating gives CASSPREEAFF. Based on the CDR3 plus reference TRBV7-9 and TRBJ1-1, the full variable domain is DTGVSQNPRHKITKRGQNVTFRCDPISEHNRLYWYRQTLGQGPEFLTYFQNEAQLEKSRLLSDRFSAERPKGSFSTLEIQRTEQGDSAMYLCASSPREEAFFGQGTRLTVV.

V usage is TRBV7-9 and J usage is TRBJ2-3; D is perhaps TRBD2 (6 bases). CDR3 length: 14 residues. Trimming stripped 5 bases from V and 2 bases from J, with 11 bases between. Germline V CDR1 and CDR2: SEHNR, FQNEAQ (reference sequence). The CDR3 reads CASSREASTDTQYF. The CDR3 DNA reads TGTGCCAGCAGCAGGGAGGCTTCCACAGATACGCAGTATTTT.

For the CDR3, the DNA is TGTGCCAGTAGTATAGTAGGCAGGGGCCCAAATCAGCCCCAGCATTTT. Encoded protein: CASSIVGRGPNQPQHF. This chain links TRBV19 with TRBJ1-5, with a possible D match to TRBD1 (6 bases). V lost 1 base and J lost 4, with 14 bases in between. CDR1 is LNHDA, CDR2 SQIVND, per germline (reference sequence). The CDR3 length is 16 residues.

To note about this clone: One end of the junction varies from germline; a read error may be responsible. The chain carries TRBV28 and TRBJ1-6, with D possibly TRBD1 on 6 matching bases. Per the germline V gene, CDR1 is MDHEN and CDR2 is SYDVKM. The CDR3 runs 13 residues. This CDR3 is CASNRVDNSPLHF. The CDR3 bases are TGTGCCAGCAACAGGGTAGATAATTCCCCCCTCCACTTT. The entire variable domain, with the rest obtained from reference TRBV28 and TRBJ1-6, is as follows: DVKVTQSSRYLVKRTGEKVFLECVQDMDHENMFWYRQDPGLGLRLIYFSYDVKMKEKGDIPEGYSVSREKKERFSLILESASTNQTSMYLCASNRVDNSPLHFGNGTRLTVT.

The DNA for the CDR3 is TGCGCCAGCAGCCCCGGGACTAGCTCCACGTGGTTGGGCAAAAACATTCAGTACTTC. It codes for CASSPGTSSTWLGKNIQYF. V gene TRBV4-1 combines with J gene TRBJ2-4; 9 bases are a match to TRBD2. Germline loops: CDR1 MGHRA, CDR2 YSYEKL. The V and J ends lost 4 bases and 3 bases, in that order; junction bases with no gene match: 16. The CDR3 extends over 19 amino acids.